This is a list of T cell receptor beta chains from one sample in a study of early T cells in non-severe SARS-CoV-2 infection. TCRdb processed the 5' RACE reads anew with MiXCR; each CDR3 protein has one entry. The table shows around 47,000 distinct CDR3 sequences, with 11% occurring only once. The sample comprised whole blood. The source of these receptors is an adult who was a healthcare worker with PCR-confirmed SARS-CoV-2 infection or an uninfected control (not recorded which). The conserved cysteine and the conserved F or W are not part of the CDR3 here. The order of the fields is J gene, V gene, CDR3 protein.

J: TRBJ2-7
V: TRBV20-1
CDR3: SATGPGLATKYEQY

J: TRBJ2-7
V: TRBV4-3
CDR3: ASSQVSGREQY

J: TRBJ2-6
V: TRBV2
CDR3: ASSDTGTPSGANVLT

J: TRBJ1-5
V: TRBV6-6
CDR3: ASTPYGNQPQH

J: TRBJ2-1
V: TRBV5-1
CDR3: ASSLVGETVSYNEQF

J: TRBJ1-2
V: TRBV18
CDR3: ASSPGGRGYGYT

J: TRBJ1-1
V: TRBV30
CDR3: AWSVWGTVSDTEAF

J: TRBJ1-2
V: TRBV20-1
CDR3: SAHPGGPGYT

J: TRBJ2-1
V: TRBV20-1
CDR3: SAKYLLRFGDNEQF

J: TRBJ1-5
V: TRBV5-6
CDR3: ASSSLTGTGEFQPQH

J: TRBJ2-2
V: TRBV9
CDR3: ASSPWDGRGSELF

J: TRBJ2-2
V: TRBV7-8
CDR3: ASTPLPAGTNTGELF

J: TRBJ2-1
V: TRBV20-1
CDR3: SGGEITYNEQF

J: TRBJ1-1
V: TRBV7-6
CDR3: ASSSGRQGKKADTEAF

J: TRBJ2-3
V: TRBV27
CDR3: ASSPRYGTDTQY

J: TRBJ1-6
V: TRBV5-4
CDR3: ASRLDINSPLH

J: TRBJ2-7
V: TRBV5-5
CDR3: ASRPVGGSPTYEQY

J: TRBJ1-2
V: TRBV10-3
CDR3: AISPKGQALYGYT

J: TRBJ2-1
V: TRBV6-5
CDR3: ASSPGPGGNEQF

J: TRBJ2-2
V: TRBV14
CDR3: ASNQLAGDTGELF

J: TRBJ1-5
V: TRBV7-2
CDR3: ASSLSHGPNQPQH

J: TRBJ2-1
V: TRBV12-3/TRBV12-4
CDR3: ASSLGDGEQF

J: TRBJ2-5
V: TRBV6-2/TRBV6-3
CDR3: ASSLKRTGQETQY

J: TRBJ1-1
V: TRBV12-3/TRBV12-4
CDR3: ASSLGRPGLEAF

J: TRBJ2-2
V: TRBV29-1
CDR3: SASGRAVTGELF

J: TRBJ1-1
V: TRBV29-1
CDR3: SVGPHRSDRTNTEAF

J: TRBJ1-5
V: TRBV19
CDR3: ASSRRGASNQPQH

J: TRBJ2-2
V: TRBV7-2
CDR3: ASSLVPEGNTGELF

J: TRBJ2-1
V: TRBV5-4
CDR3: ASSSRRTSGSNEQF

J: TRBJ1-2
V: TRBV3-1
CDR3: ASSQNPGGDGYT

J: TRBJ2-3
V: TRBV29-1
CDR3: SVEEQALSTDTQY

J: TRBJ2-4
V: TRBV28
CDR3: ASNNIRVKNIQY

J: TRBJ1-4
V: TRBV29-1
CDR3: SVSPQGREKLF

J: TRBJ2-7
V: TRBV5-1
CDR3: ASSASGQRDEQY

J: TRBJ2-1
V: TRBV24-1
CDR3: ATSVAGGGNEQF

J: TRBJ2-3
V: TRBV4-3
CDR3: ASSQEGLQQDTQY

J: TRBJ1-4
V: TRBV7-9
CDR3: ASSVKNRGGNEKLF

J: TRBJ2-5
V: TRBV7-2
CDR3: ASSLVRGRGETQY

J: TRBJ2-1
V: TRBV14
CDR3: ASSTRLGNEQF

J: TRBJ2-2
V: TRBV5-1
CDR3: ASSLVLAANTGELF

J: TRBJ2-2
V: TRBV12-3/TRBV12-4
CDR3: ASSPDGTVNTGELF

J: TRBJ2-5
V: TRBV9
CDR3: ASSVEGGLAPYQETQY

J: TRBJ1-5
V: TRBV28
CDR3: ASRGTASNQPQH

J: TRBJ2-7
V: TRBV9
CDR3: ASSVATGSYEQY

J: TRBJ2-2
V: TRBV7-9
CDR3: ASSFSEQGNTGELF

J: TRBJ2-3
V: TRBV11-2
CDR3: ASSLELQGTQY

J: TRBJ2-3
V: TRBV28
CDR3: ASKAGTDTQY

J: TRBJ2-3
V: TRBV7-9
CDR3: ASSLWGRTDTQY

J: TRBJ2-1
V: TRBV6-1
CDR3: ASSEALLGANSYNEQF

J: TRBJ2-5
V: TRBV29-1
CDR3: SVETGVETQY

J: TRBJ2-2
V: TRBV29-1
CDR3: SVRTSGNTGELF

J: TRBJ2-7
V: TRBV29-1
CDR3: SVAGISYEQY

J: TRBJ2-2
V: TRBV4-1
CDR3: ASSQEQGANTGELF

J: TRBJ2-4
V: TRBV11-1
CDR3: ASSLEGVVAKNIQY

J: TRBJ2-7
V: TRBV7-9
CDR3: ASSQPGATYEQY

J: TRBJ2-5
V: TRBV2
CDR3: ASSSSGGIGQETQY

J: TRBJ2-1
V: TRBV7-2
CDR3: ASSFTPYNEQF